What follows is one T cell receptor beta chain and its context. Distinct nucleotide sequences in the sample also encode this CDR3. The sample originates from a study of shared clonotypes between healthy human individuals. The length of the CDR3 is 15 residues. CDR1 and CDR2 from the germline V gene are MNHNY and SVGAGI (reference sequence). Trimming removed 4 bases at V and 3 bases at J, with 14 bases between. Those who donated, Caucasian adults without exception, all lived in Nashville, Tennessee. Libraries were prepared by immunoSEQ multiplex PCR; TCRdb keeps only in-frame clonotypes and omits some of them. The repertoire holds about 980,000 clones, with less than 85% as singletons.

This receptor was taken from a man aged 18 to 29 in good health. The sequencing sample was made of memory CD4+ T cells sorted from blood. As to subset: CD45RA-negative fraction. The rearrangement links TRBV6-6 to TRBJ2-3, with D possibly being TRBD2 (6 bases). The CDR3: CASSLGGGATDTQYF. In DNA form, the CDR3 reads TGTGCCAGCAGTTTGGGCGGCGGGGCGACAGATACGCAGTATTTT.